The following is a TCR beta chain sequence with its context. Its target is unknown. This sample was taken from a study of lymphopenia after photon versus proton radiotherapy. Germline lookup yields CDR1 SGHTA and CDR2 FQGNSA. Trimming removed 1 base at V and 5 bases at J, with 12 bases between. CDR3 length: 15 amino acids. Study outcomes and limitations: Post-nadir diversity loss with photons came from oligoclonal expansion, particularly CD8+ Temra cells. Post-nadir TCR diversity decline inversely tracked overall survival among those who died. Relative stability marked proton patients; photon patients lost diversity and naive cells.

This table comes from immunoSEQ multiplex PCR, and its TCRdb copy is limited to in-frame clones, with some not included. The sample lists about 64,000 clones, about 85% occurring once. The genes are TRBV7-2 and TRBJ2-1; D may be TRBD2 (6 bases). The sample was peripheral blood, taken from a patient treated with proton-based radiotherapy. The sequence derives from a man aged 80 or over with esophageal cancer. CDR3 DNA: TGTGCCAGCAGCTTAGTTAGCGGAGCAAACAATGAGCAGTTCTTC. Residues: CASSLVSGANNEQFF. The full variable domain, in which reference TRBV7-2 and TRBJ2-1 provide the parts outside the CDR3, is GAGVSQSPSNKVTEKGKDVELRCDPISGHTALYWYRQSLGQGLEFLIYFQGNSAPDKSGLPSDRFSAERTGGSVSTLTIQRTQQEDSAVYLCASSLVSGANNEQFFGPGTRLTVL.